This is a list of T cell receptor beta chains from one sample in a study of T-cell memory formation after mild COVID-19. TCRdb re-analysed the 5' RACE reads in MiXCR, keeping a single row per CDR3 protein. Of 400,000 or so distinct CDR3 sequences listed, 20% were seen once; the top ten hold 7.5% to 9.5%. The specimen was PBMCs or a T cell subset sorted from them (not recorded which). The receptors were gathered from an adult woman who had mild COVID-19 (a few samples of this study predate the infection). Cell type and time point are not known. Each CDR3 is given with its conserved first and last residue. The D gene is left open where the match is weak. Where a row states a size, it is once, few, many or the class of an expanded clone; other rows omit it.

j_call v_call d_call clone_size cdr3_nt cdr3_aa
TRBJ2-1 TRBV2 TRBD2 - TGTGCCATCCGTGTAGAGCGGGGGGTGAACTACAATGAGCAGTTCTTC CAIRVERGVNYNEQFF
TRBJ2-7 TRBV12-3/TRBV12-4 - few TGTGCCAGCAGTCCCATCGTGGGGTACGAGCAGTACTTC CASSPIVGYEQYF
TRBJ2-7 TRBV5-4 - - TGTGCCAGCAGCTTGCCCGACAGGAGGGAGCAGTACTTC CASSLPDRREQYF
TRBJ2-5 TRBV5-5 TRBD1 - TGTGCCAGCAGCTTGTTTAAGGGGGCGACGGCAGAGACCCAGTACTTC CASSLFKGATAETQYF
TRBJ2-7 TRBV7-8 - - TGTGCCAGCAGCTTAGGGCCACTTAGTAGCTCCTACGAGCAGTACTTC CASSLGPLSSSYEQYF
TRBJ1-1 TRBV7-9 - - TGTGCCAGCAGCTTAGGACGGTTCATGAACACTGAAGCTTTCTTT CASSLGRFMNTEAFF
TRBJ1-5 TRBV18 - - TGTGCCAGCTCACCAGCCGGCAATCAGCCCCAGCATTTT CASSPAGNQPQHF
TRBJ1-3 TRBV5-1 - few TGCGCCAGCAGCGAGGGACTCGGAAACACCATATATTTT CASSEGLGNTIYF
TRBJ2-1 TRBV20-1 - few TGCAGTGCGGGGCTTCGGGGCCGCTCCTACAATGAGCAGTTCTTC CSAGLRGRSYNEQFF
TRBJ2-3 TRBV7-9 TRBD2 - TGTGCCAGCACCCCCCTCGGCGGGAGAGGAGATACGCAGTATTTT CASTPLGGRGDTQYF
TRBJ2-3 TRBV29-1 - few TGCAGCGTTGAGGGGCCGGACCAGGGATTCTCCGTAGATACGCAGTATTTT CSVEGPDQGFSVDTQYF
TRBJ1-3 TRBV29-1 - - TGCAGCGCCACGGGTTCTGGAAACACCATATATTTT CSATGSGNTIYF
TRBJ2-3 TRBV5-1 TRBD2 - TGCGCCAGCAGAAAAGCGGGAGGGCCAGATACGCAGTATTTT CASRKAGGPDTQYF
TRBJ2-7 TRBV7-9 TRBD2 - TGTGCCAGCAGTTTCCCAGCGGGAGAGCAGTACTTC CASSFPAGEQYF
TRBJ2-7 TRBV12-3/TRBV12-4 - few TGTGCCAGCACCCCTGGAGGGGAATACGAGCAGTACTTC CASTPGGEYEQYF
TRBJ2-3 TRBV7-9 TRBD1 few TGTGCCAGCAGCCGCCGGGACAGGGACGCAGATACGCAGTATTTT CASSRRDRDADTQYF
TRBJ1-1 TRBV27 - few TGTGCCAGCAGTTTCCGGAAGGGCTCGGAAGCTTTCTTT CASSFRKGSEAFF
TRBJ2-3 TRBV7-9 - few TGTGCCAGCAGCCGAAGTCGGGGAACCAGCACAGATACGCAGTATTTT CASSRSRGTSTDTQYF
TRBJ2-7 TRBV12-3/TRBV12-4 TRBD1 - TGTGCCAGCAGTTCGGACAGGGGGTCCGCCTACGAGCAGTACTTC CASSSDRGSAYEQYF
TRBJ1-1 TRBV7-8 - few TGTGCCAGCAGCCCCCGTTCGTCTGACACTGAAGCTTTCTTT CASSPRSSDTEAFF
TRBJ2-7 TRBV11-2 - - TGTGCCAGCAGCTTAGATCTCGGGGGCTCCTACGAGCAGTACTTC CASSLDLGGSYEQYF
TRBJ2-7 TRBV4-2 - - TGTGCCAGCAGCCAAGATCACCGGGGTGGATACGAGCAGTACTTC CASSQDHRGGYEQYF
TRBJ2-1 TRBV25-1 TRBD2 - TGTGCCAGCAGGCCCACTAGCGGGAGGGCCCCTGAGCAGTTCTTC CASRPTSGRAPEQFF
TRBJ2-2 TRBV27 - - TGTGCCAGCAGGGAACAGGCCACCGGGGAGCTGTTTTTT CASREQATGELFF
TRBJ2-1 TRBV6-5 TRBD2 few TGTGCCAGCAGTTTACTAGCGGGGGAGTCCTACAATGAGCAGTTCTTC CASSLLAGESYNEQFF
TRBJ2-1 TRBV4-1 - few TGCGCCAGCAGCCCGACGGGGGCCAGGCGTCTCTCTACCAATGAGCAGTTCTTC CASSPTGARRLSTNEQFF
TRBJ2-1 TRBV12-3/TRBV12-4 TRBD2 few TGTGCCAGCAGTCCACTTGGGACTAGCGGAGTCCATGAGCAGTTCTTC CASSPLGTSGVHEQFF
TRBJ2-1 TRBV12-3/TRBV12-4 TRBD2 few TGTGCCAGCAGGGCGGGAGGTTGGCCGGATGAGCAGTTCTTC CASRAGGWPDEQFF
TRBJ2-3 TRBV2 TRBD2 few TGTGCCGGCCGGGGGGGGGACACAGATACGCAGTATTTT CAGRGGDTDTQYF
TRBJ2-3 TRBV29-1 - - TGCAGCGTCAAGGAGTGGAGCACAGATACGCAGTATTTT CSVKEWSTDTQYF
TRBJ2-3 TRBV5-1 TRBD2 - TGCGCCAGCAGACCAGGGACCGGGGGGGCAAAAGATACGCAGTATTTT CASRPGTGGAKDTQYF
TRBJ2-5 TRBV9 - few TGTGCCAGCAGCTCAAGAGTGGGGGGGCCTACCCAAGAGACCCAGTACTTC CASSSRVGGPTQETQYF
TRBJ2-2 TRBV19 - - TGTGCCAGTAGTAGACGGGAGAGGGCCGGGGAGCTGTTTTTT CASSRRERAGELFF
TRBJ2-7 TRBV9 - - TGTGCCAGCAGCGTAGGGGTCGGGGATTTCTTCGAGCAGTACTTC CASSVGVGDFFEQYF
TRBJ2-5 TRBV7-8 - - TGTGCCAGCAGCTTAGAGACAGGGAGGGAGACCCAGTACTTC CASSLETGRETQYF
TRBJ2-7 TRBV5-4 - - TGTGCCAGCAGCACAGAAAGCTCCTACGAGCAGTACTTC CASSTESSYEQYF
TRBJ1-4 TRBV5-1 - few TGCGCCAGCAGCTTGCTTACAGGGTCGGAAAAACTGTTTTTT CASSLLTGSEKLFF
TRBJ2-1 TRBV9 TRBD2 - TGTGCCAGCGGTAGCGGGATCCGCTCCTACAATGAGCAGTTCTTC CASGSGIRSYNEQFF